Listed below are T cell receptor beta chains from one sample, sequenced in a study of blood T cells in healthy people across ages. MiXCR, run by TCRdb on the 5' RACE reads, gives a single entry per CDR3 protein. The sample has around 670,000 distinct CDR3 sequences, less than 35% seen once; the top ten hold about 15%. The specimen sequenced was blood. The receptors originated from a woman aged 80 or over in good health. The CDR3 runs from the conserved cysteine through the conserved F or W. Each record gives: J gene, V gene, clone size, CDR3 protein. The listing skips clone size in some rows; elsewhere it reads once, few, many or a size class.

TRBJ1-5 TRBV20-1 many CSATRTGHSNQPQHF
TRBJ2-2 TRBV5-1 many CASSQNLRGTGELFF
TRBJ1-6 TRBV10-3 NA CAISESGNTSPPHF
TRBJ2-5 TRBV5-1 NA CAGSLGQVQETQYF
TRBJ1-1 TRBV20-1 few CSAGWGGEGMNTEAFF
TRBJ2-6 TRBV11-1 many CASSLGVTGANVLTF
TRBJ2-3 TRBV11-3 NA CASSPFRGSDTQYF
TRBJ2-2 TRBV12-3/TRBV12-4 NA CASNQGQVVSTGERFF
TRBJ1-1 TRBV5-1 NA CASRNRGNTEAFF
TRBJ2-7 TRBV20-1 many CSARGPGVYEQYF
NA TRBV6-1 many CASSAGARYEQYF
TRBJ2-7 TRBV29-1 NA CSVPGQGNNEQYF
TRBJ2-7 TRBV18 many CASSSDGYEQYF
TRBJ2-7 TRBV10-3 NA CASQLGNEQYF
TRBJ1-1 TRBV5-1 many CASSLDPGINTEAFF
TRBJ2-3 TRBV10-3 many CAVSESPAPADTQYF
TRBJ2-7 TRBV5-1 many CASSQYTGYEQYF
TRBJ2-1 TRBV24-1 many CATSDPGQVVNEQFF
TRBJ1-5 TRBV7-2 NA CASSLDEGWINQPQHF
TRBJ2-3 TRBV9 many CASSPGPGGNTDTQYF
TRBJ2-3 TRBV5-6 many CASSLAGAGDTQYF
TRBJ2-2 TRBV5-1 NA CASSLRQGTSTGELFF
TRBJ1-3 TRBV5-4 few CASSLLSGTISGNTIYF
TRBJ2-1 TRBV6-5 many CASSLGGFDNEQFF
TRBJ1-4 TRBV18 NA CASSPDIYEKLFF
TRBJ2-7 TRBV6-1 many CASSAEGTSPHEQYF
TRBJ1-2 TRBV2 NA CASSEALPGSYGYTF
TRBJ2-3 TRBV28 NA CASSFVGRIADTQYF
TRBJ2-1 TRBV11-1 many CASSSRVTDEQFF
TRBJ2-3 TRBV30 many CAWRLSSSGYGTQYF
TRBJ2-4 TRBV6-2/TRBV6-3 many CASSWSAVGSIQYF
TRBJ2-2 TRBV13 NA CASSLVTGKNTGELFF
TRBJ2-3 TRBV4-3 few CASSQDPRLAGADTQYF
TRBJ1-5 TRBV9 few CASSATMTNQPQHF
TRBJ1-4 TRBV4-2 few CASSHQDNEKLFF
TRBJ2-2 TRBV30 few CAWSPLSGDTGELFF
TRBJ2-3 TRBV5-5 many CASSSRRDSLTDTQYF
TRBJ2-7 TRBV7-2 NA CASSLVSGFASYEQYF
TRBJ1-5 TRBV7-2 many CASSPRGRDQPQHF
TRBJ1-2 TRBV11-2 many CASSHKGRGYGYTF
TRBJ1-2 TRBV21-1 many CASSKPPRVHLNYGYTF
TRBJ2-4 TRBV4-3 few CASSQGPGAGEQYF
TRBJ1-5 TRBV29-1 many CSVSGQGASQPQHF
TRBJ1-2 TRBV14 NA CASSQDRRDRATF
TRBJ1-1 TRBV12-3/TRBV12-4 NA CASNRVRKGEAFF
TRBJ2-5 TRBV5-1 many CASSSGQGRIETQYF
TRBJ1-2 TRBV4-2 many CASSDRPGGSGYTF
TRBJ2-3 TRBV11-2 few CASSRNIRGDTQYF
TRBJ1-2 TRBV2 NA CASTLRDRGDYGYTF
TRBJ2-5 TRBV27 many CASSLSIKETQYF
TRBJ1-4 TRBV30 few CASRRATNEKLFF
TRBJ2-5 TRBV30 NA CAISTGETQYF
TRBJ1-4 TRBV12-3/TRBV12-4 many CASNRGAREKLFF
TRBJ1-2 TRBV7-2 many CASSPRSGWNGYGYTF